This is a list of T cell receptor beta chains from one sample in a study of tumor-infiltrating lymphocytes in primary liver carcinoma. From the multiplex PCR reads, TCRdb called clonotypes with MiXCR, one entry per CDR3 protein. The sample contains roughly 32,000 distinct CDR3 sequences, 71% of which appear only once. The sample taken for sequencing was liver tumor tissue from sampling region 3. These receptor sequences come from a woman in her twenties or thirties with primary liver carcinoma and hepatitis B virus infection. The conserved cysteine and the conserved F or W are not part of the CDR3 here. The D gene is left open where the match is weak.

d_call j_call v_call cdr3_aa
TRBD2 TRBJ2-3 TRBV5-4 ASSAYRGLGDTQY
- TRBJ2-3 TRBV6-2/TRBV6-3 ASSLSETADTQY
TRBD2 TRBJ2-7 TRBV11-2 ASSLDPSGSGEQY
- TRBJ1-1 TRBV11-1 ASNSRQGYTEAF
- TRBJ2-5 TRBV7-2 ASSLAVASGYQETQY
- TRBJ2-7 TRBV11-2 ASSSNKAGEQY
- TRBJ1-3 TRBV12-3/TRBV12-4 VSGRSGNTIY
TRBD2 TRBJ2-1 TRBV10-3 AIKWDASGRSLNEQF
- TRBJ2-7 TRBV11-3 ASSLTKGPYEQY
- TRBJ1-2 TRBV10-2 TSLRGSYGYT
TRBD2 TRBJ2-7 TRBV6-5 ASSYLAGGSYEQY
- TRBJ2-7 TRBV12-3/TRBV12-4 ASVFRVSSYEQY
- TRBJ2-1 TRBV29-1 SVLSPRLKYNGQF
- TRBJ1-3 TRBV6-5 ASSPRPGGSRNTTY
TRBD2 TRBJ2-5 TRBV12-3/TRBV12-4 ASSRGLTGGSGETQY
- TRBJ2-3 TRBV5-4 ASSVDGHTPPTDTQY
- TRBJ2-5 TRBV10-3 AISESAARQETQH
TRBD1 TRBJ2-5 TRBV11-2 ASRQGQRQETQY
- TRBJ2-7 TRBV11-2 TSSSFGGFSSYEQY
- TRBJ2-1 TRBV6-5 ASSTGGLYNERF
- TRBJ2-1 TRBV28 ASSFDRFERF
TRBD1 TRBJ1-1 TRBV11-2 ASSARDRGRKRWSDTETF